These 31 T cell receptor beta chains were sequenced from one sample in a study of Tregs in tolerant kidney transplant recipients. Sequencing was performed with immunoSEQ multiplex PCR; in TCRdb, only in-frame clones are kept and a portion is missing. This table has tens of thousands of clones, more than 85% appearing once. Recipients received nonmyeloablative bone marrow transplants from related graft donors, with transient mixed chimerism. Source: CD4+ T cells from blood (PBMCs), taken 12 months after the transplant. The receptors were sampled from a human patient who received a combined kidney and bone marrow transplant. The graft donor may have given rise to some T cells.

This chain links TRBV7-2 with TRBJ2-1; D is undetermined. The ends were cut back, 5 bases at V and 4 bases at J, with 6 bases in the middle. This CDR3 has 12 residues. Germline loops: CDR1 SGHTA, CDR2 FQGNSA. In DNA form, the CDR3 reads TGTGCCAGCAGCCGGTTTTACAATGAGCAGTTCTTC. Protein: CASSRFYNEQFF.

V gene TRBV7-9 combines with J gene TRBJ2-3, with 8 bases matching TRBD2. V gave up 5 bases and J gave up 0 bases; unmatched junction bases: 7. Germline loops: CDR1 SEHNR, CDR2 FQNEAQ (reference sequence). The CDR3 sequence is 16 residues long. The CDR3, as DNA: TGTGCCAGCAGCCTGTGGGTAGCGGGGAGCACAGATACGCAGTATTTT. Amino acid sequence: CASSLWVAGSTDTQYF.

In nucleotides, the CDR3 is TGTGCCAGCAGCCCCCACCATGGGGGGAGTCAGCCCCAGCATTTT. Its translation: CASSPHHGGSQPQHF. The chain has TRBV9 and TRBJ1-5, with D maybe TRBD1 (5 bases). Trimming took 4 bases from V and 6 from J, leaving 17 bases between them. This CDR3 has 15 residues. CDR1 is SGDLS and CDR2 is YYNGEE in the germline V gene.

This clone was recorded once. The chain joins TRBV19 to TRBJ1-4; D gene unclear. The germline CDR1 and CDR2 sequences are LNHDA and SQIVND (reference sequence). The CDR3 length is 14 residues. Trimming took 2 bases from V and 0 from J, leaving 4 bases between them. The CDR3 DNA sequence: TGTGCCAGTAGTATACTAGCAACTAATGAAAAACTGTTTTTT. It translates to CASSILATNEKLFF.

In this sample, this clone turned up a few times. The rearrangement uses TRBV27 and TRBJ2-2, with D perhaps matching TRBD1 (6 bases). The CDR3 consists of 14 residues. Trimming cost V 6 bases and J 8 bases, with 16 bases left between them. The germline V gene has CDR1 MNHEY and CDR2 SMNVEV (reference sequence). The CDR3 region has the DNA TGTGCCAGCAGCCCGGACAGATTGGCGGGGGAGCTGTTTTTT. Translation: CASSPDRLAGELFF.

The chain uses TRBV5-1 and TRBJ2-1, with D possibly being TRBD2 (6 bases). This CDR3 is 15 amino acids long. Per the germline V gene, CDR1 is SGHRS and CDR2 is YFSETQ. Trimming removed 4 bases at V and 5 bases at J, with 16 bases between. The DNA of the CDR3 is TGCGCCAGCAGCCCGACTAGTCAAGTACACAATGAGCAGTTCTTC. Residues: CASSPTSQVHNEQFF. The variable domain in full, completed from reference TRBV5-1 and TRBJ2-1, reads KAGVTQTPRYLIKTRGQQVTLSCSPISGHRSVSWYQQTPGQGLQFLFEYFSETQRNKGNFPGRFSGRQFSNSRSEMNVSTLELGDSALYLCASSPTSQVHNEQFFGPGTRLTVL.

CDR3 amino acids: CASSRAGSIYEQYF. The CDR3 DNA follows: TGTGCCAGCAGTCGGGCGGGATCCATTTACGAGCAGTACTTC. The rearrangement uses TRBV6-6 and TRBJ2-7, with TRBD2 as a possible D gene (6 bases). This CDR3 is 14 amino acids long. V was cut by 5 bases and J by 4 bases, with 15 bases left in between. CDR1 MNHNY and CDR2 SVGAGI come from the germline V gene (reference sequence).

The J gene is TRBJ1-2, the V gene TRBV7-2; possibly TRBD1 for D (5 bases). The V gene's germline CDR1 is SGHTA and CDR2 FQGNSA. This CDR3 region has 16 residues. Trimming stripped 5 bases from V and 8 bases from J, with 24 bases between. The CDR3 loop reads CASSRMGGGDGWGYTF. The CDR3 bases are TGTGCCAGCAGCAGAATGGGAGGAGGGGATGGTTGGGGCTACACCTTC. Looking up the rest from reference TRBV7-2 and TRBJ1-2 gives the full variable domain: GAGVSQSPSNKVTEKGKDVELRCDPISGHTALYWYRQSLGQGLEFLIYFQGNSAPDKSGLPSDRFSAERTGGSVSTLTIQRTQQEDSAVYLCASSRMGGGDGWGYTFGSGTRLTVV.

This clone was seen just once. A read error may account for a junction end that differs from germline. The chain recombines TRBV5-4 with TRBJ1-5, with 8 bases fitting TRBD1. Germline assignment: CDR1 SGHNT and CDR2 YYREEE (reference sequence). The CDR3 contains 15 residues. The CDR3: CASSQGTGVHQPQHF. The CDR3 bases are TGCGCCAGCAGCCAGGGGACAGGAGTACATCAGCCCCAGCATTTT.

This rearrangement joins TRBV4-3 to TRBJ2-3; no clear D gene. The CDR3 is made up of 14 amino acids. Deletions cut 3 bases from V and 2 bases from J, with 9 bases between. Germline CDR1 and CDR2: LGHNA and YSLEER. The chain's CDR3 is CASSHRYSTDTQYF. The CDR3, as DNA: TGCGCCAGCAGCCATCGGTACTCCACAGATACGCAGTATTTT.

This chain joins TRBV11-3 and TRBJ2-5; TRBD1 matches at 8 bases. Germline lookup yields CDR1 SGHNT and CDR2 YENEEA. V gave up 5 bases and J gave up 4 bases; unmatched junction bases: 6. CDR3 size: 14 residues. CDR3 sequence (DNA): TGTGCCAGCAGCCTAAGGACAGGGCGAGAGACCCAGTACTTC. It translates to CASSLRTGRETQYF.

The chain is built from TRBV18 and TRBJ1-2; tentatively, D is TRBD1 (5 bases). The CDR3 contains 15 residues. Trimming stripped 5 bases from V and 6 bases from J, with 19 bases between. Germline V gene lookup returns CDR1 KGHSH and CDR2 LQKENI. CDR3 sequence (DNA): TGTGCCAGCTCAGAGAGACAGCAGGCGACCGATGGCTACACCTTC. Its protein is CASSERQQATDGYTF.

This clone was found once. The chain links TRBV5-4 to TRBJ2-2; 8 nucleotides line up with TRBD1. Germline loops: CDR1 SGHNT, CDR2 YYREEE (reference sequence). This CDR3 is 15 amino acids long. The V segment lost 5 bases and the J segment 2 bases; nucleotides outside the gene matches: 5. The CDR3 region has the DNA TGTGCCAGCAGTACAGGGGGTCCTAACACCGGGGAGCTGTTTTTT. This translates into CASSTGGPNTGELFF.

V and J are TRBV7-3 and TRBJ2-3; 14 positions agree with TRBD2. Germline-derived CDR1 and CDR2 are SGHTA and FQGTGA. This CDR3 region has 19 residues. After removal of 5 bases from V and 3 bases from J, the junction contained 13 bases not matched to a gene. Here the CDR3 DNA reads TGTGCCAGCAGCCCGAGGGGGACTAGCGGGAGCACGAGGACAGATACGCAGTATTTT. Its protein product is CASSPRGTSGSTRTDTQYF.

This clone showed up just once. V usage is TRBV5-1 and J usage is TRBJ2-5; 8 nucleotides agree with TRBD2. V trimming: 3 bases; J trimming: 2 bases; junction bases outside the gene matches: 9. CDR1 and CDR2 (germline): SGHRS, YFSETQ. CDR3 length: 16 residues. The CDR3, as DNA: TGCGCCAGCAGCTCCCTTTGGCGGGGGGTACAAGAGACCCAGTACTTC. Its translation is CASSSLWRGVQETQYF.

The chain is built from TRBV5-4 and TRBJ2-3; 7 nucleotides agree with TRBD1. Germline V gene data show CDR1 as SGHNT and CDR2 as YYREEE (reference sequence). This CDR3 contains 14 residues. V was pared by 4 bases and J by 2 bases, with 4 bases of the junction left unmatched. The CDR3 bases are TGTGCCAGCAGCCTGACAGGGTACACAGATACGCAGTATTTT. This sequence encodes CASSLTGYTDTQYF.

This clone was observed a few times. The V call is TRBV5-1, the J call TRBJ2-1; D may be TRBD2 (6 bases). The length of the CDR3 is 15 residues. Germline V gene data show CDR1 as SGHRS and CDR2 as YFSETQ. The V gene lost 4 bases and the J gene lost 8 bases, with 19 bases spanning the gap. As DNA, the CDR3 is TGCGCCAGCAGCGGACGACTAGGTAGCGGCGATGAGCAGTTCTTC. Translated: CASSGRLGSGDEQFF.

V and J are TRBV27 and TRBJ1-2, with D perhaps matching TRBD1 (5 bases). This CDR3 is 15 amino acids long. CDR1 is MNHEY, CDR2 SMNVEV, per germline (reference sequence). V was pared by 0 bases and J by 4 bases, with 12 bases between. For the CDR3, the DNA is TGTGCCAGCAGTTTATCGGCCAGGGCGGTCTATGGCTACACCTTC. It yields the protein CASSLSARAVYGYTF.

This clone has just a few counts. V and J are TRBV27 and TRBJ1-3; 9 bases are shared with TRBD1. Trimming at V came to 5 bases and at J to 10 bases, leaving 6 bases not matched to a gene. This CDR3 has 13 residues. Germline loops: CDR1 MNHEY, CDR2 SMNVEV (reference sequence). CDR3: CASSPGTGRTIYF. DNA for the CDR3: TGTGCCAGCAGTCCTGGGACAGGGCGGACCATATATTTT.

V usage is TRBV20-1 and J usage is TRBJ1-2; 10 bases are a match to TRBD1. CDR1 and CDR2 (germline): DFQATT, SNEGSKA (reference sequence). The CDR3 spans 11 residues. Losses at the gene ends were 5 bases for V and 8 bases for J; bases not matched to a gene: 2. This chain's CDR3 is CSAGQGDGYTF. The CDR3 DNA sequence: TGCAGTGCTGGACAGGGGGACGGCTACACCTTC.

This clone has a single count. The chain links TRBV27 to TRBJ2-7; D perhaps matches TRBD2 (6 bases). The germline V gene encodes CDR1 MNHEY and CDR2 SMNVEV (reference sequence). The germline V and J ends were trimmed by 3 bases and 5 bases, with 14 bases remaining between them. This CDR3 contains 14 residues. Written as DNA, the CDR3 is TGTGCCAGCAGTTTGGCGGGGAGAGGGAACGAGCAGTACTTC. It is translated as CASSLAGRGNEQYF.

The rearrangement joins TRBV27 to TRBJ1-5; TRBD1 agrees at 8 bases. Germline V CDR1 and CDR2: MNHEY, SMNVEV (reference sequence). J gave up 4 bases and V 6 bases, and 8 bases lay outside the gene matches. The CDR3 is 15 amino acids. The chain's CDR3 is CASRSDRGVNQPQHF. CDR3 sequence (DNA): TGTGCCAGCAGATCTGACAGGGGAGTAAATCAGCCCCAGCATTTT.

The chain links TRBV7-2 to TRBJ2-5, with 12 bases aligning to TRBD2. CDR3 length: 17 residues. CDR1 is SGHTA, CDR2 FQGNSA, per germline. The trim removed 5 bases at V and 4 bases at J, leaving 11 bases unmatched. CDR3 nucleotides: TGTGCCAGCAGCCCCCGACTAGCGGGGGTCCCAGTAGAGACCCAGTACTTC. It translates to CASSPRLAGVPVETQYF.

The genes are TRBV10-3 and TRBJ2-3, with 10 bases matching TRBD2. The V and J ends lost 6 bases and 1 base, in that order; junction bases with no gene match: 4. The CDR3 consists of 15 residues. Germline values: CDR1 ENHRY, CDR2 SYGVKD. CDR3 nucleotide sequence: TGTGCCATCAGGAAAACTAGCGGGGGCACAGATACGCAGTATTTT. This translates into CAIRKTSGGTDTQYF.

The rearrangement links TRBV5-1 to TRBJ2-3; possible D gene TRBD1, 5 bases. Between the trimmed V and J ends, which lost 4 bases and 5 bases, there was a span of 20 bases. This CDR3 spans 16 amino acids. Germline V gene lookup returns CDR1 SGHRS and CDR2 YFSETQ. The CDR3 DNA follows: TGCGCCAGCAGCCCCAGGGTCGGCGGAGTCCTAGATACGCAGTATTTT. Translating gives CASSPRVGGVLDTQYF.

The V call is TRBV9, the J call TRBJ2-3; D is unresolved. The CDR3 covers 16 residues. Per the germline V gene, CDR1 is SGDLS and CDR2 is YYNGEE. V gave up 0 bases and J gave up 2 bases, with 13 bases separating them. The CDR3 loop reads CASSVEHQATTDTQYF. As DNA, the CDR3 is TGTGCCAGCAGCGTAGAGCATCAGGCAACCACAGATACGCAGTATTTT.

This sequence joins TRBV27 and TRBJ2-5; 7 nucleotides agree with TRBD2. CDR3 size: 21 residues. The V gene's germline CDR1 is MNHEY and CDR2 SMNVEV (reference sequence). With V trimmed by 5 bases and J by 9 bases, 33 bases remained unmatched. The CDR3 nucleotides read TGTGCCAGCAGTCCCCCCTCGAAGAAGAGACTAGCCCTAACTCATCGTCTTTCCCAGTACTTC. This codes for CASSPPSKKRLALTHRLSQYF.

CDR3 DNA sequence: TGTGCCAGTACTTTACTAGGCAACACCGGGGAGCTGTTTTTT. It encodes CASTLLGNTGELFF. The chain combines TRBV19 with TRBJ2-2; perhaps TRBD2 as D (5 bases). This CDR3 is built from 14 residues. V lost 7 bases, J lost 2 bases, and 11 bases lay in between. Looked up from germline, CDR1 is LNHDA and CDR2 is SQIVND (reference sequence).

The V gene is TRBV19, the J gene TRBJ2-1; D uncertain. The CDR3 length is 14 residues. V lost 1 base and J lost 4, with 8 bases in between. The germline V gene has CDR1 LNHDA and CDR2 SQIVND (reference sequence). The CDR3: CASSIGLIYNEQFF. The CDR3 coding sequence is TGTGCCAGTAGTATAGGGCTTATATACAATGAGCAGTTCTTC.

There are a few counts of this clone. This chain links TRBV23-1 with TRBJ2-2; 10 nucleotides align to TRBD2. TRBV23-1 is an ORF, and what it does is uncertain. V shed 8 bases and J 6 bases; nucleotides not matched to a gene: 6. This CDR3 is 14 amino acids long. The CDR3 sequence: CASRSLAGAGELFF. CDR3 in DNA: TGCGCCAGCCGATCCCTAGCGGGGGCCGGGGAGCTGTTTTTT.

This rearrangement joins TRBV6-4 to TRBJ2-3; TRBD2 might be the D (6 bases). Per the germline V gene, CDR1 is MRHNA and CDR2 is SNTAGT. The ends were cut back, 0 bases at V and 6 bases at J, with 19 bases in the middle. The CDR3 covers 17 residues. CDR3 coding DNA: TGTGCCAGCAGTGACTCCGTCCTCTTGGGGGGAATCGATACGCAGTATTTT. This sequence encodes CASSDSVLLGGIDTQYF.